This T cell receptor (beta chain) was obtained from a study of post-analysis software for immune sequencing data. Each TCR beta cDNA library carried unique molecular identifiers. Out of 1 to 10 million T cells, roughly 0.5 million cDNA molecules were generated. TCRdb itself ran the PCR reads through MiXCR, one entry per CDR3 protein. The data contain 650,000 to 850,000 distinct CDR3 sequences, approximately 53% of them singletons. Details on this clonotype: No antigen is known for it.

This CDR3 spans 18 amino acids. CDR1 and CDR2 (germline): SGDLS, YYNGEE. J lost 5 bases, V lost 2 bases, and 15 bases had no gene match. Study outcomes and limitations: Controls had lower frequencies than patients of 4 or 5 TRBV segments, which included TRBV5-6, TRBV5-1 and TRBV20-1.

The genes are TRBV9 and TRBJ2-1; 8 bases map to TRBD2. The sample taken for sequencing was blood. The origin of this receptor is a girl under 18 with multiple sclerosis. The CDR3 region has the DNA TGTGCCAGCAGCGTCGCCGGGGGAGCGGGAGAGATACACAATGAGCAGTTCTTC. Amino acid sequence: CASSVAGGAGEIHNEQFF.